This is a list of T cell receptor beta chains from one sample in a study of blood T cell repertoires in COVID-19. TCRdb keeps only in-frame clones here, not all; method: immunoSEQ multiplex PCR. Of some 45,000 clones in the sample, 70% to 90% were seen once. The sample taken for sequencing was peripheral blood. All receptors come from a woman older than 75 with acute or convalescent COVID-19. The CDR3 runs from the conserved cysteine through the conserved F or W. The D gene is left open where the match is weak. Not every row has a clone size; where given, it reads once, few, many or a size class.

v_gene	d_gene	abundance	j_gene	CDR3aa	CDR3nt
TRBV30	TRBD2	.	TRBJ2-2	CAWSYGRSNTGELFF	TGTGCCTGGAGTTACGGGAGGTCGAACACCGGGGAGCTGTTTTTT
TRBV3-1/TRBV3-2	TRBD2	.	TRBJ2-3	CASSQTSGSENTQYF	TGTGCCAGCAGCCAGACTAGCGGGAGCGAGAATACGCAGTATTTT
TRBV28	.	.	TRBJ1-2	CASSLRGHSSYGYTF	TGTGCCAGCAGTTTAAGAGGACACAGCTCCTATGGCTACACCTTC
TRBV5-6	TRBD1	.	TRBJ1-1	CASSNRGENTEAFF	TGTGCCAGCAGCAACAGGGGTGAGAACACTGAAGCTTTCTTT
TRBV18	TRBD1	.	TRBJ2-6	CASSHGTAGANVLTF	TGTGCCAGCTCACACGGGACAGCTGGGGCCAACGTCCTGACTTTC
TRBV3-1/TRBV3-2	TRBD2	.	TRBJ2-1	CASSGLAPNEQFF	TGTGCCAGCAGCGGACTAGCCCCAAATGAGCAGTTCTTC
TRBV28	.	.	TRBJ1-2	CASSLSTGRYTF	TGTGCCAGCAGTTTATCTACAGGGCGCTACACCTTC
TRBV27	.	.	TRBJ2-2	CASRSQGTGELFF	TGTGCCAGCAGATCCCAGGGAACTGGGGAGCTGTTTTTT
TRBV5-4	TRBD1	.	TRBJ2-7	CASSGKTGTYEQYF	TGTGCCAGCAGCGGAAAGACAGGGACCTACGAGCAGTACTTC
TRBV11-1	TRBD1	.	TRBJ1-3	CASSLPGQSGNTIYF	TGTGCCAGCAGCTTGCCGGGACAGTCTGGAAACACCATATATTTT
TRBV3-1/TRBV3-2	.	.	TRBJ2-1	CASSQDWAGYNEQFF	TGTGCCAGCAGCCAAGATTGGGCAGGATACAATGAGCAGTTCTTC
TRBV7-9	.	.	TRBJ1-1	CASSFQQGRTEAFF	TGTGCCAGCAGCTTTCAGCAGGGAAGAACTGAAGCTTTCTTT
TRBV5-1	.	few	TRBJ2-7	CASSLTTDEQYF	TGCGCCAGCAGCTTGACTACGGACGAGCAGTACTTC
TRBV7-9	.	.	TRBJ1-1	CASSFGQRGEAFF	TGTGCCAGCAGCTTCGGGCAGCGAGGGGAAGCTTTCTTT
TRBV19	TRBD1	.	TRBJ1-1	CASRTGSVSEAFF	TGTGCCAGTAGGACAGGGAGTGTGAGTGAAGCTTTCTTT
TRBV25-1	.	.	TRBJ2-3	CASGLLSSLNTDTQYF	TGTGCCAGCGGACTTCTTTCGAGCCTAAACACAGATACGCAGTATTTT
TRBV5-1	.	once	TRBJ2-7	CASNDQGISYEQYF	TGCGCCAGCAACGATCAGGGGATCTCCTACGAGCAGTACTTC
TRBV6-5	.	.	TRBJ1-6	CASTPRGQGNSPLHF	TGTGCCAGCACCCCCCGAGGGCAGGGGAATTCACCCCTCCACTTT
TRBV7-9	TRBD1	.	TRBJ1-4	CASSQGQGHEKLFF	TGTGCCAGCAGCCAGGGACAGGGCCATGAAAAACTGTTTTTT
TRBV27	TRBD1	.	TRBJ2-4	CASSLGQGATAKNIQYF	TGTGCCAGCAGTTTAGGACAGGGGGCGACCGCCAAAAACATTCAGTACTTC
TRBV27	TRBD2	few	TRBJ2-1	CASSFLLSGRNSEQFF	TGTGCCAGCAGTTTCCTTCTTAGCGGGAGGAATAGTGAGCAGTTCTTC
TRBV15	.	once	TRBJ2-3	CATSRDDTSADTQYF	TGTGCCACCAGCAGAGACGACACCTCCGCAGATACGCAGTATTTT
TRBV3-1/TRBV3-2	TRBD1	.	TRBJ1-6	CASNDLGQGNSPLHF	TGTGCCAGCAATGACTTGGGACAGGGTAATTCACCCCTCCACTTT
TRBV29-1	TRBD1	.	TRBJ2-3	CSDGTGGTDTQYF	TGCAGCGACGGGACAGGGGGCACAGATACGCAGTATTTT
TRBV7-2	TRBD1	.	TRBJ1-2	CASSLVGTGANYGYTF	TGTGCCAGCAGCTTAGTGGGGACAGGGGCCAACTATGGCTACACCTTC
TRBV5-6	TRBD1	.	TRBJ1-4	CASSPLGTGTVNEKLFF	TGTGCCAGCAGCCCCCTGGGCACCGGGACAGTTAATGAAAAACTGTTTTTT
TRBV24-1	TRBD1	once	TRBJ1-2	CATSAKTPKTGMNYGYTF	TGTGCCACCAGTGCGAAAACCCCTAAGACAGGGATGAACTATGGCTACACCTTC
TRBV7-2	.	.	TRBJ2-3	CASSITLDTQYF	TGTGCCAGCAGCATAACTCTGGATACGCAGTATTTT
TRBV5-1	TRBD1	.	TRBJ2-7	CASSFGGTGTYEQYF	TGCGCCAGCAGCTTCGGGGGGACAGGGACCTACGAGCAGTACTTC
TRBV5-1	TRBD1	.	TRBJ1-2	CASSSTDRGDYGYTF	TGCGCCAGCAGCTCCACGGACAGGGGCGACTATGGCTACACCTTC
TRBV5-1	TRBD2	.	TRBJ2-7	CASSSGTSGYYEQYF	TGCGCCAGCAGCTCAGGGACTAGCGGGTACTACGAGCAGTACTTC
TRBV18	.	.	TRBJ1-1	CASSPRAPEAFF	TGTGCCAGCTCACCGCGGGCCCCTGAAGCTTTCTTT
TRBV15	TRBD2	once	TRBJ2-7	CATSSHTSGKLNEQYF	TGTGCCACCAGCAGCCACACTAGCGGGAAGTTGAACGAGCAGTACTTC
TRBV7-2	.	.	TRBJ2-1	CASSQGASYNEQFF	TGTGCCAGCAGCCAGGGCGCGTCCTACAATGAGCAGTTCTTC
TRBV7-9	.	.	TRBJ1-2	CASSFGRNYGYTF	TGTGCCAGCAGCTTCGGCAGGAACTATGGCTACACCTTC
TRBV4-2	.	.	TRBJ2-2	CASSARETGELFF	TGTGCCAGCAGCGCCCGGGAAACCGGGGAGCTGTTTTTT
TRBV18	TRBD2	.	TRBJ2-1	CASSPPRAGVENNEQFF	TGTGCCAGCTCACCACCCAGAGCGGGAGTCGAGAACAATGAGCAGTTCTTC
TRBV15	.	once	TRBJ1-4	CATSREPGMGEKLFF	TGTGCCACCAGCAGAGAACCGGGAATGGGCGAAAAACTGTTTTTT